The clone carrying this T cell receptor (beta chain) has ten or more counts. Its specificity is unknown. TCR cDNA, made by 5'RACE template switching, carried an added universal primer site and UMIs. From the 5' RACE reads, TCRdb called clonotypes with MiXCR, one entry per CDR3 protein. The data show about 310,000 distinct CDR3 sequences, with around 3.9% seen just once and about 20% held by the top ten. The germline gives CDR1 SGHNT, CDR2 YYREEE (reference sequence). The CDR3 is 16 residues long. The junction had 12 bases not matched to a gene; V was cut back by 2 bases and J by 7 bases. The data stem from a study of T cells after yellow fever vaccination. The study, taken as a whole, reports: Bulk-population clonotypes that are abundant could appear as contaminants in FACS-sorted repertoires. After the booster, about 95% of CD4 and about nine tenths of CD8 primary-response clones were re-detected. Peak timing came faster in the weaker secondary response, day 5 versus 15.

Sequences were derived from PBMCs, sampled on the day of the yellow fever booster vaccination. V and J are TRBV5-4 and TRBJ2-4, with 7 bases identical to TRBD1. This receptor was taken from a man aged 18 to 29 who received the YFV17D yellow fever vaccine. This CDR3 is CASSFRQGSLDNIQYF. As DNA, the CDR3 is TGTGCCAGCAGCTTTCGACAGGGTTCGCTAGACAACATTCAGTACTTC.